This T cell receptor beta chain stems from a study of cytomegalovirus exposure and HLA in healthy donors. Trimming cost V 8 bases and J 0 bases, with 13 bases left between them. The CDR3 has 14 residues. Per germline, CDR1 MNHEY and CDR2 SVGAGI. Points on this clone: Its cognate antigen is unknown.

The table came from immunoSEQ multiplex PCR; TCRdb's copy has only in-frame clones and leaves some out. The sample includes some 65,000 clones, over 95% of them seen just once. General study findings and limits: In vitro assays verified that three CMV-associated chains recognized CMV antigens specifically. Later, an analysis found that TCR clusters from the first cohort tended to co-occur in the roughly 110 validation repertoires.

This chain uses TRBV6-5 with TRBJ1-1; possible D gene TRBD1, 6 bases. This clonotype originated in a man aged 18 to 29 in good health and CMV-seronegative. The source material was PBMCs. The CDR3 coding sequence is TGTGCCAGCTCCGCAGGGGCAGTGAACACTGAAGCTTTCTTT. Translating it yields CASSAGAVNTEAFF.